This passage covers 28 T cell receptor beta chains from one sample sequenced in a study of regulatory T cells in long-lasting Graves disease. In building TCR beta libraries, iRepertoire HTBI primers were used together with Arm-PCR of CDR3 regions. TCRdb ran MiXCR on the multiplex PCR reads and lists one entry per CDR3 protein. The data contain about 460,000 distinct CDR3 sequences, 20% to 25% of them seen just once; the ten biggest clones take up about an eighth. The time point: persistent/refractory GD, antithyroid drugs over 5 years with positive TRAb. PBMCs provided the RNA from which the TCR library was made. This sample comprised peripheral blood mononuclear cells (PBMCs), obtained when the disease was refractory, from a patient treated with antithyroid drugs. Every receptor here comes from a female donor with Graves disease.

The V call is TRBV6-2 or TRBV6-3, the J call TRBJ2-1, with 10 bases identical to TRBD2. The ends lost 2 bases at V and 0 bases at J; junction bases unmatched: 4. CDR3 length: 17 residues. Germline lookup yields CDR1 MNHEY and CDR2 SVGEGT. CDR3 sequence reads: CASSYGTSARSYNEQFF. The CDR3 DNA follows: TGTGCCAGCAGTTACGGGACTAGCGCGCGCTCCTACAATGAGCAGTTCTTC.

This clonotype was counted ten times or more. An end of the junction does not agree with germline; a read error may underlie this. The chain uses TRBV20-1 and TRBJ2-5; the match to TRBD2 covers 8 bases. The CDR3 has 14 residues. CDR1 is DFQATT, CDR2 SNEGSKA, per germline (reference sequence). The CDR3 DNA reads TGCAGCGCTACGGGGGGGGCAGGACAAGAGACCCAGTACTTC. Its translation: CSATGGAGQETQYF.

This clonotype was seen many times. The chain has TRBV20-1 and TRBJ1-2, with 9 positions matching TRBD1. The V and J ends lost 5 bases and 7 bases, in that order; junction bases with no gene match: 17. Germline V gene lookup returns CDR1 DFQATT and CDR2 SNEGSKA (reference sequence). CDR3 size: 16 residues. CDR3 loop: CSAHMGVHRGLFGYTF. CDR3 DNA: TGCAGTGCTCACATGGGAGTGCACAGGGGGCTTTTTGGCTACACCTTC.

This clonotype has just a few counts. The CDR3 nucleotides are TGTGCCAGCAGTTACTCTCTCAGGGGGTCCACCGGGGAGCTGTTTTTT. Amino acids: CASSYSLRGSTGELFF. This chain connects TRBV6-5 to TRBJ2-2; 7 bases map to TRBD1. J was trimmed by 4 bases and V by 0 bases; bases with no gene match: 5. Germline V gives CDR1 MNHEY, CDR2 SVGAGI. The CDR3 has 16 amino acids.

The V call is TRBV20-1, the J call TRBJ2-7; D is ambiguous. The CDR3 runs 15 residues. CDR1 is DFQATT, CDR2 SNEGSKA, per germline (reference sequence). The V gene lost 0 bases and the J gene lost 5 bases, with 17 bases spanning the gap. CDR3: CSARDHGPKSNEQYF. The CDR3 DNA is TGCAGTGCTAGAGATCATGGTCCTAAGTCCAACGAGCAGTACTTC.

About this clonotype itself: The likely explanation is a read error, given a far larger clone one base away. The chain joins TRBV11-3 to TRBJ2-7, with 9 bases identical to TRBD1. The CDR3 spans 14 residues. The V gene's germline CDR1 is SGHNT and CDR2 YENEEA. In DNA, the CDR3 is TGTGCCAACAGCTTAGGGACAGGGTCGGTCGAGCAGTACTTC. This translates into CANSLGTGSVEQYF.

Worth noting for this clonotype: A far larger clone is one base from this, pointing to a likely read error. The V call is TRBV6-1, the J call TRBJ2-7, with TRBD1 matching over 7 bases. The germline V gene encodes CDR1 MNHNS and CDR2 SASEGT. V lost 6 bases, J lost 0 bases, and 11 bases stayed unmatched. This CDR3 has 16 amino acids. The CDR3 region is CASSSSHWTGSYEQYF. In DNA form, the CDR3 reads TGTGCCAGCAGCTCAAGTCACTGGACAGGCTCCTACGAGCAGTACTTC.

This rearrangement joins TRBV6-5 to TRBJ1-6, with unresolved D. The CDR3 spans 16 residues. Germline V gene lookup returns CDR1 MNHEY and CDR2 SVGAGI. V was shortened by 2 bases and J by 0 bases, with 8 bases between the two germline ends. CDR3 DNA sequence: TGTGCCAGCAGTTACGACTCCGACTCCTATAATTCACCCCTCCACTTT. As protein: CASSYDSDSYNSPLHF.

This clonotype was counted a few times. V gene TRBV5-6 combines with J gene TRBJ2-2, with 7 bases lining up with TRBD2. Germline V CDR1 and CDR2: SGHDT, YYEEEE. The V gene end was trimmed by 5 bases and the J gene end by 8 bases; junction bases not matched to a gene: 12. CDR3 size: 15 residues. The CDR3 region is CASREMAGASGELFF. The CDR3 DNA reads TGTGCCAGCAGGGAGATGGCGGGAGCTTCTGGGGAGCTGTTTTTT.

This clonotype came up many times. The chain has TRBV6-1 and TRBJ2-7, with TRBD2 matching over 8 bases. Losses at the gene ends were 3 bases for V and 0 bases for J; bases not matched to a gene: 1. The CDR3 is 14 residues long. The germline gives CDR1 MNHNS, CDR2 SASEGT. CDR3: CASSEREASYEQYF. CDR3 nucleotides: TGTGCCAGCAGTGAGCGGGAGGCCTCCTACGAGCAGTACTTC.

The CDR3 here is CASSLGLINEQFF. Written as DNA, the CDR3 is TGTGCCAGCAGTTTGGGTCTTATCAATGAGCAGTTCTTC. The rearrangement links TRBV12-3 or TRBV12-4 to TRBJ2-1; the D is unclear. The ends were cut back, 3 bases at V and 6 bases at J, with 9 bases in the middle. The CDR3 spans 13 residues.

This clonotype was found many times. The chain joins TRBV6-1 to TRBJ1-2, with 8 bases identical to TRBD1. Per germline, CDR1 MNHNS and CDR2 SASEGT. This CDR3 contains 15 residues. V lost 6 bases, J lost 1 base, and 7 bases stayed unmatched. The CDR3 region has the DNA TGTGCCAGCAGATCAGGACAGGGACGTAACTATGGCTACACCTTC. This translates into CASRSGQGRNYGYTF.

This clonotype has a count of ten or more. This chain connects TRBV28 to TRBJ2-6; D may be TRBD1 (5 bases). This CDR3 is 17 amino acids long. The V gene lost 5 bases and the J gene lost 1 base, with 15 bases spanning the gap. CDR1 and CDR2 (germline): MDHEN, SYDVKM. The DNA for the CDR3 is TGTGCCAGCAGTCCAACACTGTACAGGTCTGGGGCCAACGTCCTGACTTTC. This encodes CASSPTLYRSGANVLTF.

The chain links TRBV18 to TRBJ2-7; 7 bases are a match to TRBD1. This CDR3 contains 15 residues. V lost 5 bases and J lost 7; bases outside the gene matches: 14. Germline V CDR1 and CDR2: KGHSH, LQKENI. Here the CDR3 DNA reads TGTGCCAGCTCAATCGGACAGGCCCTCATCCGTGAGCAGTACTTC. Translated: CASSIGQALIREQYF.

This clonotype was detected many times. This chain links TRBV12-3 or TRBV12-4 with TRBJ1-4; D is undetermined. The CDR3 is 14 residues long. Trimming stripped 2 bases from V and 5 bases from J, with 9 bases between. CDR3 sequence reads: CASSLTAENEKLFF. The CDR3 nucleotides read TGTGCCAGCAGTTTAACGGCAGAGAATGAAAAACTGTTTTTT.

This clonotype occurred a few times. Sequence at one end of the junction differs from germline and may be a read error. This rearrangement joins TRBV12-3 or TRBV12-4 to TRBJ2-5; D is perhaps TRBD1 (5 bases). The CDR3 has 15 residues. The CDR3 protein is CAISESGAGQETQYF. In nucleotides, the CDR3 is TGTGCCATCAGTGAGTCTGGGGCAGGGCAAGAGACCCAGTACTTC.

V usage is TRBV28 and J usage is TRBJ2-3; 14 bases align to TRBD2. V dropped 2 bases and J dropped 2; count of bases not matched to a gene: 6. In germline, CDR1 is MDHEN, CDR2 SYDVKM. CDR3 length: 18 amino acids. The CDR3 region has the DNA TGTGCCAGCAGTTTACAGGGACTAGCGGGGGCCACCACAGATACGCAGTATTTT. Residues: CASSLQGLAGATTDTQYF. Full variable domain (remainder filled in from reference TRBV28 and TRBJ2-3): DVKVTQSSRYLVKRTGEKVFLECVQDMDHENMFWYRQDPGLGLRLIYFSYDVKMKEKGDIPEGYSVSREKKERFSLILESASTNQTSMYLCASSLQGLAGATTDTQYFGPGTRLTVL.

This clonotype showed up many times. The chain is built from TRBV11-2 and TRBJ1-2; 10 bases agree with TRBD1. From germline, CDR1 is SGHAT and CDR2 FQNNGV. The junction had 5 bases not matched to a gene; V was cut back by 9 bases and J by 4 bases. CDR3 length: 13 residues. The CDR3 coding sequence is TGTGCCAGAAGACAGGGGGCTGTCTATGGCTACACCTTC. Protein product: CARRQGAVYGYTF.

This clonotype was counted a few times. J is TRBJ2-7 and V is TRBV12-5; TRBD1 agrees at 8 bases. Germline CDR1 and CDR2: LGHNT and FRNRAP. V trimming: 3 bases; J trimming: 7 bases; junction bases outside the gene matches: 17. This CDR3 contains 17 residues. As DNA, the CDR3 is TGTGCTAGTGGTTTCCACCCCGGACAGGGTGCATACTGGGAGCAGTACTTC. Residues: CASGFHPGQGAYWEQYF.

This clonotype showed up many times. The CDR3 reads CASSLVLAGDETQYF. The CDR3 DNA reads as TGTGCCAGCAGCTTAGTGCTAGCGGGGGACGAGACCCAGTACTTC. J is TRBJ2-5 and V is TRBV7-2; the match to TRBD2 covers 10 bases. The germline V gene has CDR1 SGHTA and CDR2 FQGNSA. This CDR3 is 15 amino acids long. Unmatched junction bases numbered 4, after V lost 1 base and J lost 5 bases. The whole variable domain, remainder taken from reference TRBV7-2 and TRBJ2-5, is GAGVSQSPSNKVTEKGKDVELRCDPISGHTALYWYRQSLGQGLEFLIYFQGNSAPDKSGLPSDRFSAERTGGSVSTLTIQRTQQEDSAVYLCASSLVLAGDETQYFGPGTRLLVL.

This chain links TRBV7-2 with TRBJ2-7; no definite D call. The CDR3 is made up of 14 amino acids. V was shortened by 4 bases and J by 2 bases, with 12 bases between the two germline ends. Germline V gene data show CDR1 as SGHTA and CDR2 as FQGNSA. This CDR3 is CASSSPSRTYEQYF. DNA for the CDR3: TGTGCCAGCAGCTCCCCCTCTCGCACCTACGAGCAGTACTTC.

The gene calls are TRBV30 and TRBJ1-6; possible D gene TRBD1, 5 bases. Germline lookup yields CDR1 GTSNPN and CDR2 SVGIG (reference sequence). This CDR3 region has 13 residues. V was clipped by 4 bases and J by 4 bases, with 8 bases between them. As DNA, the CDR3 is TGTGCCTGGAAGACAGCGTATAATTCACCCCTCCACTTT. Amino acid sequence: CAWKTAYNSPLHF.

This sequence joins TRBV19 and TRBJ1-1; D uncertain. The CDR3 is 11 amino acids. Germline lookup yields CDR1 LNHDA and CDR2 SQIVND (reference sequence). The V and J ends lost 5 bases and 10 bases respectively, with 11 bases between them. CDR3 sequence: CASSASVGAFF. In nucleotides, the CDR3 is TGTGCCAGTAGTGCGAGTGTCGGAGCTTTCTTT.

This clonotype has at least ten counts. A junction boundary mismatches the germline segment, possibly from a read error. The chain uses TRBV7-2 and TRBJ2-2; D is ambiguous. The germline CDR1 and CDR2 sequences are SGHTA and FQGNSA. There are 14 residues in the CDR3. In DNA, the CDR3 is TGTGCCAGCAGTTTAGGGCTAAACACCGGGGAGCTGTTTTTT. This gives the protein CASSLGLNTGELFF.

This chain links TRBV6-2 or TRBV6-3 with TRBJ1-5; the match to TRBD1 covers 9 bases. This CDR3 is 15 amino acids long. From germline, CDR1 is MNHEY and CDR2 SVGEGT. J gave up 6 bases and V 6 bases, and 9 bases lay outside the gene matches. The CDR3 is CASRQRQGVFQPQHF. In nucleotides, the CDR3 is TGTGCCAGCAGACAAAGACAGGGGGTTTTTCAGCCCCAGCATTTT.

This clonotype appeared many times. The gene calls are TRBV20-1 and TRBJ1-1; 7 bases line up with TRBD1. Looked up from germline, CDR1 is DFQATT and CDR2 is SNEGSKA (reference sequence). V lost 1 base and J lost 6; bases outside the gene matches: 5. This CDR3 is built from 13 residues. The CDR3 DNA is TGCAGTGCTAGAGCAACAGGGGCGGCTGAAGCTTTCTTT. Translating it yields CSARATGAAEAFF.

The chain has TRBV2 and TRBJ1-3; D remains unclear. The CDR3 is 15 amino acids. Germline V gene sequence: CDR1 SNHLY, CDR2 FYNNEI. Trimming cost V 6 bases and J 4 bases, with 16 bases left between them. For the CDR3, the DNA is TGTGCCAGCAGGCGGACGCTCCCACGGGGAAACACCATATATTTT. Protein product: CASRRTLPRGNTIYF.

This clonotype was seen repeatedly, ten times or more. CDR3 nucleotides: TGTGCCAGCAGGCCTACAGGGGGCTTCTACGAGCAGTACTTC. Translating gives CASRPTGGFYEQYF. The rearrangement joins TRBV28 to TRBJ2-7; 9 nucleotides agree with TRBD1. CDR3 length: 14 amino acids. After removal of 6 bases from V and 3 bases from J, the junction contained 6 bases not matched to a gene. In germline, CDR1 is MDHEN, CDR2 SYDVKM.